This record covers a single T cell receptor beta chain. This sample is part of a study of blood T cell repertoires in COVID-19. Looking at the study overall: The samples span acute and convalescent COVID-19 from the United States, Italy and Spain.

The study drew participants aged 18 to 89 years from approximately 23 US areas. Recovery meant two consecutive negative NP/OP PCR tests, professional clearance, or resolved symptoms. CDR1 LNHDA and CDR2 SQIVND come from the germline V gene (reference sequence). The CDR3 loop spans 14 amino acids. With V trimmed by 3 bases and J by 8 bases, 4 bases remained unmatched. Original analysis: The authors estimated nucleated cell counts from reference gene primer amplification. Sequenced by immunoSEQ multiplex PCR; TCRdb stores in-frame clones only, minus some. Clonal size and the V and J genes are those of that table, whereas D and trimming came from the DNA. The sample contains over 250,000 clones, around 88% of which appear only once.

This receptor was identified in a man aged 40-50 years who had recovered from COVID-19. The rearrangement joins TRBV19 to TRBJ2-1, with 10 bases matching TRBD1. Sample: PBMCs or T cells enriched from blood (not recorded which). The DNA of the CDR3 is TGTGCCAGTAGTATGGGGACAGGGGAGGATGAGCAGTTCTTC. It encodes CASSMGTGEDEQFF.